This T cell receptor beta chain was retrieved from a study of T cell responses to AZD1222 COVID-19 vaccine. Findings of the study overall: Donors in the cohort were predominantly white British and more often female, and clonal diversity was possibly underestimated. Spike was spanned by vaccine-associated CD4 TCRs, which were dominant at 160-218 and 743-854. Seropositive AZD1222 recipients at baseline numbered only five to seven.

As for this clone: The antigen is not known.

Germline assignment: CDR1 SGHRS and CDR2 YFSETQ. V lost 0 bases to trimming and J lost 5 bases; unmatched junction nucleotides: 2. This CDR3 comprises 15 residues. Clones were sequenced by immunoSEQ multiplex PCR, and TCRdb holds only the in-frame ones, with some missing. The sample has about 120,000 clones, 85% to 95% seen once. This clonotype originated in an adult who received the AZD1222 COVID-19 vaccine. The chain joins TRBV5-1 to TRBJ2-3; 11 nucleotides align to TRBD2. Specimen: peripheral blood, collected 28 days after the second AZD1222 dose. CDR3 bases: TGCGCCAGCAGCTTGGACGGGACTAGCGGAGATACGCAGTATTTT. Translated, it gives CASSLDGTSGDTQYF.